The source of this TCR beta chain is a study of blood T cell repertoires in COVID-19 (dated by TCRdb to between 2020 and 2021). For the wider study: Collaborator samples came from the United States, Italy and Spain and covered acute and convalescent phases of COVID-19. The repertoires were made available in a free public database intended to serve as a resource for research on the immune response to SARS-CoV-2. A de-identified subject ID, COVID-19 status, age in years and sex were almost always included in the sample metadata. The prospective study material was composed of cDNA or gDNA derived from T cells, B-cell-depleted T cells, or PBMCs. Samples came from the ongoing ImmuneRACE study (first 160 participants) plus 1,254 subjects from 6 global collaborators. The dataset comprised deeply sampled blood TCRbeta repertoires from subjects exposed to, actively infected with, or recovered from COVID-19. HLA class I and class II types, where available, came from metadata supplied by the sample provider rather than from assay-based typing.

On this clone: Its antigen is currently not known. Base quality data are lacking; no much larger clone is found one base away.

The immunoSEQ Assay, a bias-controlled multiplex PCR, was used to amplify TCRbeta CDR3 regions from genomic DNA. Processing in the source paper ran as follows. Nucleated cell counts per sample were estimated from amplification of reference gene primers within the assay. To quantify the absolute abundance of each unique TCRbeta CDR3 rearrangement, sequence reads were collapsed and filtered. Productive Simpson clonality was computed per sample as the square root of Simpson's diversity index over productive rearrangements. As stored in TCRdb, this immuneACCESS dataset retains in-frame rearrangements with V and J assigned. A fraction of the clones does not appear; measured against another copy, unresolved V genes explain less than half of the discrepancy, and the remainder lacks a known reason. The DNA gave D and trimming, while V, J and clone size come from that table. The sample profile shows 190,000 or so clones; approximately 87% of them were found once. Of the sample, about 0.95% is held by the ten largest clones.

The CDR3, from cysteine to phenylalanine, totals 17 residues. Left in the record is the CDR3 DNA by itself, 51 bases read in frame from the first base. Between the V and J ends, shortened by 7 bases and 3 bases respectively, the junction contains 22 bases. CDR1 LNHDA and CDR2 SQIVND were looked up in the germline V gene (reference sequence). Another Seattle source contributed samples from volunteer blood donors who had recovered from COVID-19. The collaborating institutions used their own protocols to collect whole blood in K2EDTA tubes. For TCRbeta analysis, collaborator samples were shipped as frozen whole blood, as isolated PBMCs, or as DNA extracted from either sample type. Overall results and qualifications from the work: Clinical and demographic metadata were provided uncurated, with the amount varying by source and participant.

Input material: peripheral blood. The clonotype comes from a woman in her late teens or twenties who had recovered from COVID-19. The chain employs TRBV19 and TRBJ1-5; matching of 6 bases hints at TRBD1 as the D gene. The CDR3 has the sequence CASTKTTLDRYNQPQHF. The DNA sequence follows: TGTGCCAGTACCAAAACCACCTTAGACAGGTACAATCAGCCCCAGCATTTT.